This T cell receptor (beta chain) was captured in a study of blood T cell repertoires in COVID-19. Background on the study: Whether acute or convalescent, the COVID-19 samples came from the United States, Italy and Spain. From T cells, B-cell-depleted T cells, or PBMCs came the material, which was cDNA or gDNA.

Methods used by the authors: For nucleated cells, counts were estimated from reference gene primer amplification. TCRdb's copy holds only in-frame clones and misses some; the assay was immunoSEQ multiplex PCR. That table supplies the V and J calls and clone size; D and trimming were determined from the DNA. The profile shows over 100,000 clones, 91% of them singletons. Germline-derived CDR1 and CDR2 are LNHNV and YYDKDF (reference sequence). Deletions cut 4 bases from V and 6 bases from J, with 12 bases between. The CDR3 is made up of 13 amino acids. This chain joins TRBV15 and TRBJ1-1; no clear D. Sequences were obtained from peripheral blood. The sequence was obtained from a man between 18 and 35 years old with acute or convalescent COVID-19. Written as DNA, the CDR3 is TGTGCCACCAGCAAGGAGGTATGGTCTGAAGCTTTCTTT. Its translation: CATSKEVWSEAFF.